Below, 20 T cell receptor beta chains from the same sample are listed, as sequenced in a study of blood T cell repertoires in COVID-19 (dated by TCRdb to 2020 to 2021). The receptor library was made with the immunoSEQ multiplex PCR assay. TCRdb limited this immuneACCESS table to in-frame rearrangements with V and J called. A share of clones is missing; checked studies link under half to unresolved V genes, and the rest is unexplained. This sample is represented by around 300,000 clones; over 70% of them were singletons. Almost 3% of the sample goes to the ten largest clones. Sequenced input: peripheral blood. The origin of the receptors is a man aged 25 to 40 with active or convalescent COVID-19.

The chain recombines TRBV9 with TRBJ1-1, with a possible D match to TRBD1 (5 bases). V was pared by 0 bases and J by 5 bases, with 14 bases between. This CDR3 has 15 residues. Germline CDR1 reads SGDLS; CDR2 reads YYNGEE. CDR3 coding DNA: TGTGCCAGCAGCGTAGATGGGGGGATTCAAACTGAAGCTTTCTTT. This sequence encodes CASSVDGGIQTEAFF. Full variable domain (missing parts from reference TRBV9 and TRBJ1-1): DSGVTQTPKHLITATGQRVTLRCSPRSGDLSVYWYQQSLDQGLQFLIQYYNGEERAKGNILERFSAQQFPDLHSELNLSSLELGDSALYFCASSVDGGIQTEAFFGQGTRLTVV.

This chain uses TRBV6-5 with TRBJ2-3; maybe TRBD2 (6 bases). Trimming stripped 2 bases from V and 8 bases from J, with 14 bases between. CDR1 MNHEY and CDR2 SVGAGI come from the germline V gene. This CDR3 contains 14 residues. The CDR3, as DNA: TGTGCCAGCAGTTACGGGAGGAGCGCGGCTACGCAGTATTTT. Protein product: CASSYGRSAATQYF.

The chain recombines TRBV4-1 with TRBJ2-7, with TRBD1 as a possible D gene (6 bases). From germline, CDR1 is MGHRA and CDR2 YSYEKL. The CDR3 sequence is 15 residues long. Trimming cost V 4 bases and J 3 bases, with 16 bases left between them. CDR3 coding DNA: TGCGCCAGCAGCCCCAACCTCCGGGACATCTACGAGCAGTACTTC. Its translation: CASSPNLRDIYEQYF.

V usage is TRBV28 and J usage is TRBJ1-3; perhaps TRBD1 as D (6 bases). This CDR3 has 15 amino acids. Trimming left V 2 bases short and J 2 bases short, with 10 bases between. The germline V gene has CDR1 MDHEN and CDR2 SYDVKM. The CDR3 loop is CASSLDRFAGNTIYF. The DNA of the CDR3 is TGTGCCAGCAGTTTAGACAGGTTTGCTGGAAACACCATATATTTT. Filled out from reference TRBV28 and TRBJ1-3, the complete variable domain reads DVKVTQSSRYLVKRTGEKVFLECVQDMDHENMFWYRQDPGLGLRLIYFSYDVKMKEKGDIPEGYSVSREKKERFSLILESASTNQTSMYLCASSLDRFAGNTIYFGEGSWLTVV.

This clone was seen more than once but under ten times. The V call is TRBV27, the J call TRBJ2-2, with 7 bases identical to TRBD1. CDR3 length equals 14 residues. The germline V gene encodes CDR1 MNHEY and CDR2 SMNVEV (reference sequence). The ends lost 5 bases at V and 6 bases at J; junction bases unmatched: 6. The CDR3: CASSIQGFPGELFF. The CDR3 region has the DNA TGTGCCAGCAGTATACAGGGGTTCCCCGGGGAGCTGTTTTTT.

Comments on this clone: The sample holds other DNA sequences that translate to the same CDR3. The V and J genes are TRBV14 and TRBJ2-1; weak D call: TRBD1 (5 bases). CDR1 and CDR2 from the germline V gene are SGHDN and FVKESK. This CDR3 spans 12 amino acids. V was pared by 3 bases and J by 7 bases, with 7 bases between. CDR3 residues: CASSHSGNEQFF. The CDR3 coding sequence is TGTGCCAGCAGCCACTCAGGGAATGAGCAGTTCTTC.

In its sample, this clone was seen once. This chain connects TRBV30 to TRBJ2-1, with D maybe TRBD1 (6 bases). The V gene lost 1 base and the J gene lost 2 bases, with 9 bases spanning the gap. Germline V gene data show CDR1 as GTSNPN and CDR2 as SVGIG (reference sequence). The CDR3 is made up of 14 amino acids. Here the CDR3 reads CAWSARQAYNEQFF. In DNA, the CDR3 is TGTGCCTGGAGTGCCCGACAGGCCTACAATGAGCAGTTCTTC.

The CDR3 protein is CASSPGTGEETQYF. The CDR3 DNA is TGCGCCAGCAGCCCGGGGACAGGAGAAGAGACCCAGTACTTC. This chain links TRBV5-1 with TRBJ2-5; 8 nucleotides agree with TRBD1. J lost 3 bases, V lost 4 bases, and 5 bases had no gene match. Germline CDR1 reads SGHRS; CDR2 reads YFSETQ. This CDR3 is built from 14 residues.

Remarks on this clone: Other DNA sequences in the sample encode the same CDR3. The J gene is TRBJ1-1, the V gene TRBV11-3; unclear D gene. There are 13 residues in the CDR3. CDR1 is SGHNT, CDR2 YENEEA, per germline. V gave up 0 bases and J gave up 1 base, with 3 bases separating them. The CDR3 coding sequence is TGTGCCAGCAGCTTAGATCGGAACACTGAAGCTTTCTTT. Translating it yields CASSLDRNTEAFF. Together with reference TRBV11-3 and TRBJ1-1, the CDR3 gives the full variable domain: EAGVVQSPRYKIIEKKQPVAFWCNPISGHNTLYWYLQNLGQGPELLIRYENEEAVDDSQLPKDRFSAERLKGVDSTLKIQPAELGDSAVYLCASSLDRNTEAFFGQGTRLTVV.

J is TRBJ1-6 and V is TRBV4-1; D gene unclear. Trimming removed 1 base at V and 10 bases at J, with 11 bases between. The CDR3 extends over 14 amino acids. Looked up from germline, CDR1 is MGHRA and CDR2 is YSYEKL. CDR3 region: CASSQGQVNSPLHF. The CDR3, as DNA: TGCGCCAGCAGCCAAGGGCAGGTGAACTCACCCCTCCACTTT.

This chain links TRBV5-4 with TRBJ2-1, with TRBD2 matching 7 bases. CDR3 length equals 13 residues. The trim removed 4 bases at V and 15 bases at J, leaving 13 bases unmatched. The V gene's germline CDR1 is SGHNT and CDR2 YYREEE (reference sequence). CDR3 loop: CASSTGPGGILFF. In DNA, the CDR3 is TGTGCCAGCAGCACCGGACCGGGGGGTATTTTGTTCTTC.

In DNA, the CDR3 is TGTGCCTGGGCTGACTTCTACGAGCAGTACTTC. Translating it yields CAWADFYEQYF. The chain joins TRBV30 to TRBJ2-7; the D is unclear. The CDR3 consists of 11 residues. CDR1 and CDR2 from the germline V gene are GTSNPN and SVGIG (reference sequence). Trimming removed 5 bases at V and 3 bases at J, with 8 bases between.

This clone is a singleton in its sample. The chain uses TRBV4-3 and TRBJ2-7; 7 nucleotides line up with TRBD1. This CDR3 is built from 15 residues. The V gene's germline CDR1 is LGHNA and CDR2 YSLEER. Losses at the gene ends were 1 base for V and 4 bases for J; bases not matched to a gene: 7. This CDR3 is CASSQVFRGLYEQYF. The CDR3 DNA sequence: TGCGCCAGCAGCCAAGTGTTCAGGGGGTTGTACGAGCAGTACTTC.

Comments on this clone: This could be a read error, since a much larger clone is one nucleotide away. The chain recombines TRBV6-5 with TRBJ2-1; TRBD2 is a possible D gene (6 bases). The length of the CDR3 is 14 residues. CDR1 and CDR2 from the germline V gene are MNHEY and SVGAGI. The V end lost 5 bases, the J end lost 4 bases, and 12 bases lay between the germline ends. The chain's CDR3 is CASSRLVGYNEQFF. CDR3 DNA: TGTGCCAGCAGTCGACTAGTGGGATACAATGAGCAGTTCTTC.

There are a few counts of this clone. The rearrangement uses TRBV14 and TRBJ1-6; 7 nucleotides agree with TRBD1. The germline gives CDR1 SGHDN, CDR2 FVKESK. CDR3 length: 15 amino acids. V lost 5 bases and J lost 3; bases outside the gene matches: 4. The CDR3 loop is CASSTGQLYNSPLHF. CDR3 in DNA: TGTGCCAGCAGCACGGGACAGCTCTATAATTCACCCCTCCACTTT.

The chain is built from TRBV7-2 and TRBJ1-3; D call uncertain. V lost 8 bases to trimming and J lost 4 bases, with 9 bases between them. This CDR3 has 12 amino acids. The V gene's germline CDR1 is SGHTA and CDR2 FQGNSA. CDR3 in DNA: TGTGCCAGCGCGACACAGGGAAACACCATATATTTT. The encoded protein is CASATQGNTIYF.

The V and J genes are TRBV28 and TRBJ1-2; weak D call: TRBD1 (6 bases). The CDR3 is made up of 17 amino acids. The V gene's germline CDR1 is MDHEN and CDR2 SYDVKM. The germline V and J ends were trimmed by 4 bases and 1 base, with 19 bases remaining between them. CDR3 sequence (DNA): TGTGCCAGCAGTTCCATATCGGACAGCAAAAATAACTATGGCTACACCTTC. Translated: CASSSISDSKNNYGYTF.

The chain links TRBV5-1 to TRBJ2-5; 10 bases fit TRBD2. J was trimmed by 5 bases and V by 1 base; bases with no gene match: 8. The germline V gene encodes CDR1 SGHRS and CDR2 YFSETQ. The CDR3 runs to 16 residues. CDR3 residues: CASSLTEREGPETQYF. CDR3 coding DNA: TGCGCCAGCAGCTTGACCGAGCGGGAGGGCCCGGAGACCCAGTACTTC.

V and J are TRBV5-6 and TRBJ2-7; D is possibly TRBD2 (6 bases). CDR1 and CDR2 from the germline V gene are SGHDT and YYEEEE. CDR3 length: 14 residues. The V gene lost 4 bases and the J gene lost 2 bases, with 13 bases spanning the gap. CDR3 in DNA: TGTGCCAGCAGCGGCCAGACTAGTCCCTACGAGCAGTACTTC. This encodes CASSGQTSPYEQYF.

This clone was observed once. The CDR3 DNA sequence: TGTGCCAGCAGCCCCAGGGGGCCACCCCTCCACTTT. Its protein product is CASSPRGPPLHF. This chain connects TRBV14 to TRBJ1-6, with TRBD1 matching over 8 bases. The CDR3 is made up of 12 amino acids. Germline V gene lookup returns CDR1 SGHDN and CDR2 FVKESK. V shed 4 bases and J 11 bases; nucleotides not matched to a gene: 1.